This T cell receptor (beta chain) is drawn from a study of Graves' ophthalmopathy and Graves' hyperthyroidism. Uncontrolled infections, other autoimmune diseases, pregnancy or lactation barred patients from enrollment. The TCR beta CDR3 regions underwent amplification from RNA transcripts. First-round RT-PCR with HTBI primers preceded a second-round multiplex PCR. TCRdb independently ran MiXCR on the multiplex PCR reads; one entry per CDR3 protein. The sample shows 20,000 to 25,000 distinct CDR3 sequences, around 50% of them seen only once. At least ten counts were recorded for this clonotype. The TCR originated in an adult woman with stable Graves' hyperthyroidism. Material for sequencing was peripheral blood.

In DNA form, the CDR3 reads TGTGCCTCGGGTGGAGTTAATGGCTACACCTTC. Protein: CASGGVNGYTF. V gene TRBV6-5 combines with J gene TRBJ1-2; D gene unclear. The germline V and J ends were trimmed by 11 bases and 6 bases, with 13 bases remaining between them. CDR3 length: 11 residues. The V gene's germline CDR1 is MNHEY and CDR2 SVGAGI.